These 26 T cell receptor beta chains originate from one sample sequenced in a study of T cell changes during pregnancy in multiple sclerosis. Method: immunoSEQ multiplex PCR; TCRdb's copy keeps in-frame clones and lacks some. The data show 90,000 to 120,000 clones, 85% to 95% seen once. This material consisted of peripheral blood, taken before pregnancy. The source of these receptors is a female donor with multiple sclerosis, enrolled in a pregnancy study.

V is TRBV7-3 and J is TRBJ2-3, with D perhaps matching TRBD2 (6 bases). V was shortened by 2 bases and J by 1 base, with 7 bases between the two germline ends. The CDR3 sequence is 14 residues long. Germline CDR1 SGHTA, CDR2 FQGTGA. CDR3 coding DNA: TGTGCCAGCAGCTTATCGGGAGGCACAGATACGCAGTATTTT. Its protein product is CASSLSGGTDTQYF.

This clone appeared once. The chain recombines TRBV28 with TRBJ2-5; 9 bases align to TRBD1. Germline V gives CDR1 MDHEN, CDR2 SYDVKM. V shed 3 bases, J shed 4 bases, and the junction held 9 bases outside the gene matches. The CDR3 has 16 amino acids. This CDR3 is CASSLSGQGFRETQYF. CDR3 nucleotide sequence: TGTGCCAGCAGTTTGTCCGGACAGGGGTTTCGAGAGACCCAGTACTTC.

The rearrangement uses TRBV30 and TRBJ2-7, with D perhaps matching TRBD1 (5 bases). CDR1 is GTSNPN, CDR2 SVGIG, per germline (reference sequence). Trimming removed 2 bases from V and 5 bases from J, with 13 bases in between. This CDR3 spans 13 amino acids. The CDR3 sequence: CAWSQPPGNEQYF. The CDR3 coding sequence is TGTGCCTGGAGTCAACCTCCAGGGAACGAGCAGTACTTC.

The chain combines TRBV6-5 with TRBJ1-1, with D uncertain. Trimming removed 7 bases from V and 4 bases from J, with 10 bases in between. The CDR3 extends over 12 amino acids. Germline V gene sequence: CDR1 MNHEY, CDR2 SVGAGI. The CDR3 reads CASKRSLTEAFF. For the CDR3, the DNA is TGTGCCAGCAAGCGTTCACTCACTGAAGCTTTCTTT.

This chain links TRBV19 with TRBJ1-2; 7 bases agree with TRBD1. This CDR3 region has 13 residues. The V and J ends lost 6 bases and 4 bases, in that order; junction bases with no gene match: 5. The germline V gene has CDR1 LNHDA and CDR2 SQIVND (reference sequence). The CDR3 DNA reads TGTGCCAGTAGGTACACAGGGGTCTATGGCTACACCTTC. It specifies CASRYTGVYGYTF.

The chain recombines TRBV5-6 with TRBJ1-3; TRBD1 matches 8 bases. Germline CDR1 SGHDT, CDR2 YYEEEE. Germline trimming cut 2 bases from V and 2 bases from J; bases unmatched to any gene: 6. The CDR3 is 16 residues long. This CDR3 reads CASSLSTGGAGNTIYF. DNA for the CDR3: TGTGCCAGCAGCTTATCAACAGGGGGAGCTGGAAACACCATATATTTT.

This clone was recorded only once. The V call is TRBV7-2, the J call TRBJ1-1; 9 bases fit TRBD1. The CDR3 spans 18 residues. Per the germline V gene, CDR1 is SGHTA and CDR2 is FQGNSA. V shed 5 bases, J shed 4 bases, and the junction held 17 bases outside the gene matches. The CDR3 nucleotides are TGTGCCAGCAGCCCTAGGGCCGGGACAGGGAAGAAAGGCACTGAAGCTTTCTTT. Translating gives CASSPRAGTGKKGTEAFF.

The chain has TRBV11-2 and TRBJ2-7; D possibly corresponds to TRBD1 (5 bases). The germline gives CDR1 SGHAT, CDR2 FQNNGV. The CDR3 runs to 15 residues. Trimming pared 4 bases from V and 7 bases from J, leaving 20 bases between. CDR3 amino acids: CASSSTPDSAWEQYF. In nucleotides, the CDR3 is TGTGCCAGCAGCTCAACCCCCGACAGCGCTTGGGAGCAGTACTTC.

V gene TRBV5-4 combines with J gene TRBJ1-2, with TRBD1 as a possible D gene (5 bases). This CDR3 has 14 residues. CDR1 and CDR2 from the germline V gene are SGHNT and YYREEE (reference sequence). V dropped 1 base and J dropped 6 bases, with 13 bases sitting between them. CDR3 region: CASSLTDNPNGYTF. CDR3 coding DNA: TGTGCCAGCAGCTTGACGGACAACCCAAATGGCTACACCTTC. Complete variable domain (other parts from reference TRBV5-4 and TRBJ1-2): ETGVTQSPTHLIKTRGQQVTLRCSSQSGHNTVSWYQQALGQGPQFIFQYYREEENGRGNFPPRFSGLQFPNYSSELNVNALELDDSALYLCASSLTDNPNGYTFGSGTRLTVV.

The rearrangement uses TRBV28 and TRBJ1-1, with D maybe TRBD1 (5 bases). There are 18 residues in the CDR3. The germline CDR1 and CDR2 sequences are MDHEN and SYDVKM. V was trimmed by 3 bases and J by 1 base, leaving 21 bases between them. The CDR3 loop is CASSLIIRDFEQNTEAFF. The CDR3 region has the DNA TGTGCCAGCAGTTTGATCATCCGGGACTTCGAGCAGAACACTGAAGCTTTCTTT.

This chain uses TRBV4-2 with TRBJ2-2; D may be TRBD2 (5 bases). The CDR3 extends over 16 amino acids. Germline V gene lookup returns CDR1 LGHNA and CDR2 YNFKEQ. Trimming removed 0 bases at V and 5 bases at J, with 13 bases between. The CDR3 sequence is CASSQDVRRRTGELFF. In DNA, the CDR3 is TGTGCCAGCAGCCAAGATGTTAGACGGAGGACCGGGGAGCTGTTTTTT.

This sequence joins TRBV7-9 and TRBJ2-1, with TRBD2 matching 7 bases. This CDR3 comprises 15 residues. The V and J ends lost 3 bases and 6 bases, in that order; junction bases with no gene match: 8. Germline lookup yields CDR1 SEHNR and CDR2 FQNEAQ (reference sequence). CDR3 protein: CASSFGGSGVNEQFF. The CDR3 nucleotides read TGTGCCAGCAGCTTTGGCGGGAGCGGGGTCAATGAGCAGTTCTTC.

V gene TRBV27 combines with J gene TRBJ1-1; TRBD1 matches at 7 bases. V dropped 6 bases and J dropped 4; count of bases not matched to a gene: 14. The CDR3 contains 16 residues. Germline V gene data show CDR1 as MNHEY and CDR2 as SMNVEV (reference sequence). Here the CDR3 DNA reads TGTGCCAGCAGCAAACGAACCACATACAGGGGCACTGAAGCTTTCTTT. It encodes CASSKRTTYRGTEAFF.

The chain is built from TRBV14 and TRBJ1-4; D perhaps matches TRBD1 (5 bases). Germline CDR1 is SGHDN and CDR2 is FVKESK. The CDR3 has 17 residues. V lost 1 base and J 8 bases, leaving 20 bases between the germline ends. The CDR3 here is CASSQGWGVGRAEKLFF. CDR3 sequence (DNA): TGTGCCAGCAGCCAAGGATGGGGCGTCGGGCGAGCGGAAAAACTGTTTTTT.

The chain is built from TRBV9 and TRBJ2-2; D possibly corresponds to TRBD2 (6 bases). CDR3 length: 16 residues. The germline gives CDR1 SGDLS, CDR2 YYNGEE. V was shortened by 1 base and J by 1 base, with 11 bases between the two germline ends. Here the CDR3 reads CASSVFTSLNTGELFF. The CDR3, as DNA: TGTGCCAGCAGCGTATTCACTAGCTTGAACACCGGGGAGCTGTTTTTT.

The rearrangement uses TRBV10-1 and TRBJ2-3, with 7 positions matching TRBD2. The V segment lost 7 bases and the J segment 4 bases; nucleotides outside the gene matches: 5. The germline V gene has CDR1 WNHNN and CDR2 SYGVQD (reference sequence). The CDR3 has 13 residues. The chain's CDR3 is CASKREASDTQYF. For the CDR3, the DNA is TGCGCCAGCAAACGGGAGGCCTCAGATACGCAGTATTTT.

This clone was found once. V is TRBV6-5 and J is TRBJ2-1, with 10 bases fitting TRBD2. Germline loops: CDR1 MNHEY, CDR2 SVGAGI. The J segment lost 5 bases and the V segment lost 4 bases, leaving 2 bases of the junction unmatched. CDR3 length equals 14 residues. This CDR3 is CASSSGLADNEQFF. The CDR3 DNA is TGTGCCAGCAGTTCTGGACTAGCGGACAATGAGCAGTTCTTC.

V usage is TRBV4-1 and J usage is TRBJ1-2; TRBD1 aligns across 7 bases. The germline gives CDR1 MGHRA, CDR2 YSYEKL. The CDR3 contains 15 residues. V was pared by 2 bases and J by 1 base, with 4 bases of the junction left unmatched. CDR3 loop: CASSQSRGSNYGYTF. The DNA for the CDR3 is TGCGCCAGCAGCCAAAGCAGGGGGAGTAACTATGGCTACACCTTC.

V gene TRBV5-6 combines with J gene TRBJ2-7; D gene uncertain. The CDR3 consists of 13 residues. Germline CDR1 and CDR2: SGHDT and YYEEEE. Trimming stripped 2 bases from V and 3 bases from J, with 9 bases between. The DNA of the CDR3 is TGTGCCAGCAGCTTCTTCAGTGACTACGAGCAGTACTTC. It is translated as CASSFFSDYEQYF.

The V and J genes are TRBV13 and TRBJ1-4, with D maybe TRBD1 (5 bases). The V end lost 1 base, the J end lost 8 bases, and 8 bases lay between the germline ends. The germline gives CDR1 PRHDT, CDR2 FYEKMQ (reference sequence). The CDR3 covers 13 residues. CDR3 nucleotides: TGTGCCAGCAGCTTAGCAAGGGGCGAAAAACTGTTTTTT. Amino acid sequence: CASSLARGEKLFF.

The V gene is TRBV30, the J gene TRBJ1-2; D uncertain. Trimming shortened V by 4 bases and J by 8 bases, and 17 bases separated the two germline ends. Looked up from germline, CDR1 is GTSNPN and CDR2 is SVGIG (reference sequence). The CDR3 is 13 residues long. The DNA for the CDR3 is TGTGCCTGGAACACAGATAGATTGTTCGGCTACACCTTC. Translation gives CAWNTDRLFGYTF.

The V call is TRBV5-1, the J call TRBJ2-1, with D maybe TRBD2 (7 bases). V was shortened by 4 bases and J by 0 bases, with 14 bases between the two germline ends. CDR1 SGHRS and CDR2 YFSETQ come from the germline V gene. The CDR3 contains 16 residues. CDR3 nucleotides: TGCGCCAGCAGCCCACAGGGCGGGAGCTCCTACAATGAGCAGTTCTTC. Translation: CASSPQGGSSYNEQFF.

The genes are TRBV27 and TRBJ2-7; D gene uncertain. This CDR3 comprises 14 residues. The V end was cut by 5 bases, the J end by 7 bases, with 18 bases between. Per the germline V gene, CDR1 is MNHEY and CDR2 is SMNVEV (reference sequence). The CDR3 here is CASSPEVRSREQYF. The CDR3 nucleotides read TGTGCCAGCAGTCCTGAGGTTCGATCGAGGGAGCAGTACTTC.

The V and J genes are TRBV4-2 and TRBJ2-6; D not resolved. Germline V gene lookup returns CDR1 LGHNA and CDR2 YNFKEQ. V lost 1 base to trimming and J lost 0 bases, with 10 bases between them. The length of the CDR3 is 17 residues. The CDR3 here is CASSQGSSSSGANVLTF. The CDR3 DNA is TGTGCCAGCAGCCAAGGGAGTTCTAGCTCTGGGGCCAACGTCCTGACTTTC.

This rearrangement joins TRBV7-8 to TRBJ2-1; 11 nucleotides align to TRBD1. J gave up 8 bases and V 5 bases, and 11 bases lay outside the gene matches. Germline loops: CDR1 SGHVS, CDR2 FQNEAQ. The CDR3 has 16 amino acids. The CDR3 is CASSHRRTGGNYEQFF. In DNA form, the CDR3 reads TGTGCCAGCAGCCACAGACGGACAGGGGGCAACTATGAGCAGTTCTTC. Together with reference TRBV7-8 and TRBJ2-1, the CDR3 gives the full variable domain: GAGVSQSPRYKVAKRGQDVALRCDPISGHVSLFWYQQALGQGPEFLTYFQNEAQLDKSGLPSDRFFAERPEGSVSTLKIQRTQQEDSAVYLCASSHRRTGGNYEQFFGPGTRLTVL.

The chain employs TRBV28 and TRBJ2-7, with TRBD1 as a possible D gene (6 bases). Germline values: CDR1 MDHEN, CDR2 SYDVKM. V shed 8 bases and J shed 0 bases, with 14 bases lying between them. The CDR3 loop spans 14 amino acids. This CDR3 is CASRETGYSYEQYF. Here the CDR3 DNA reads TGTGCCAGCCGCGAGACAGGTTACTCCTACGAGCAGTACTTC.